These 11 T cell receptor beta chains share one sample of origin, sequenced in a study of CXCR3-negative and CXCR3-positive naive CD8 T cells. Study-wide results and caveats: TRB CDR3 hydrophobicity was greater in CXCR3-positive naive cells than in CXCR3-negative naive cells.

No antigen has been assigned to these receptors. Preparation of TRB cDNA libraries relied on 5' RACE carrying UMI labels. TCRdb re-called the 5' RACE reads; every CDR3 protein appears as one record, without DNA. The sample is made up of around 63,000 distinct CDR3 sequences, and the top ten hold 4% to 5.5% of it. Material for sequencing was naive CXCR3+ CD8+ T cells from blood. The sample's subset: CD45RO-CCR7+CD27+CD95- naive CD8+ T cells expressing CXCR3 (TNR3+). Every receptor here comes from a human donor in good health. Some clones in this sample may be carry-over from other donors' samples.

This sequence joins TRBV7-9 and TRBJ2-5; TCRdb gives TRBD1 as the D gene, but with no DNA this cannot be confirmed. The germline V gene has CDR1 SEHNR and CDR2 FQNEAQ (reference sequence). The CDR3 has 15 residues. The CDR3 protein is CASDSMDRGLETQYF.

This sequence joins TRBV7-9 and TRBJ1-5; the D call of TRBD1 rests on TCRdb alone, since no DNA is present to check it. Germline V gene lookup returns CDR1 SEHNR and CDR2 FQNEAQ (reference sequence). The CDR3 loop spans 15 amino acids. This chain's CDR3 is CASSPSGRAGQPQHF.

Here the CDR3 reads CASSLHRGSYEQFF. V gene TRBV28 combines with J gene TRBJ2-7. Germline V gene sequence: CDR1 MDHEN, CDR2 SYDVKM. The CDR3 is made up of 14 amino acids.

The V gene is TRBV7-9, the J gene TRBJ2-5; as DNA is missing, the TRBD2 call by TCRdb cannot be tested. The germline V gene has CDR1 SEHNR and CDR2 FQNEAQ (reference sequence). CDR3 length: 15 amino acids. CDR3 amino acids: CASSLYGPNQETQYF.

The gene calls are TRBV7-3 and TRBJ2-5; TCRdb names TRBD1, which stays unverified in the absence of DNA. This CDR3 is built from 14 residues. Germline V gene data show CDR1 as SGHTA and CDR2 as FQGTGA. The CDR3 loop reads CASSLPGTQETQYF.

The rearrangement joins TRBV7-3 to TRBJ1-6. Germline V gives CDR1 SGHTA, CDR2 FQGTGA. This CDR3 is 14 amino acids long. CDR3: CASSLTVYNSPLHF.

The J gene is TRBJ2-3, the V gene TRBV28. CDR3 length: 14 residues. Germline V gives CDR1 MDHEN, CDR2 SYDVKM. CDR3: CASTPLRTTDTQYF.

This rearrangement joins TRBV7-9 to TRBJ2-2. From germline, CDR1 is SEHNR and CDR2 FQNEAQ (reference sequence). There are 11 residues in the CDR3. CDR3 region: CASTYTGELFF.

CDR3 protein: CSVESGVGTDTQYF. The chain uses TRBV29-1 and TRBJ2-3. Germline CDR1 and CDR2: SQVTM and ANQGSEA. The CDR3 spans 14 residues.

The genes are TRBV29-1 and TRBJ1-2; TCRdb indicates TRBD1, and absent DNA this call remains unverified. This CDR3 is built from 13 residues. CDR1 and CDR2 from the germline V gene are SQVTM and ANQGSEA. The CDR3 loop reads CSAVDSINYGYTF.

The rearrangement links TRBV20-1 to TRBJ2-1; the D call from TCRdb, TRBD1, cannot be confirmed without DNA. Germline V CDR1 and CDR2: DFQATT, SNEGSKA (reference sequence). The CDR3 has 13 amino acids. The CDR3 sequence: CSASDPSSHEQFF.